These T cell receptor beta chains were read from a single sample in a study of CD4 T cells in relation to SARS-CoV-2 and coronaviruses. Their cognate antigens are unknown. The table came from immunoSEQ multiplex PCR; TCRdb's copy has only in-frame clones and leaves some out. The sample carries 25,000 or so clones, over 60% recorded once. Material: CD4+ T cells from PBMCs, cultured in vitro. These receptors all come from a human donor in good health. CDR3s include the opening cysteine and the closing phenylalanine or tryptophan. D genes are given only for firm matches. Not every row has a clone size; where given, it reads once, few, many or a size class.

cdr3_aa: CAWSVPGGYNEQFF; cdr3_nt: TGTGCCTGGAGTGTACCGGGAGGTTACAATGAGCAGTTCTTC; v_call: TRBV30; clone_size: .; j_call: TRBJ2-1; d_call: TRBD2
cdr3_aa: CASSGAVQETQYF; cdr3_nt: TGTGCCAGCAGTGGGGCGGTACAAGAGACCCAGTACTTC; v_call: TRBV9; clone_size: .; j_call: TRBJ2-5; d_call: .
cdr3_aa: CSVVQGSTEAFF; cdr3_nt: TGCAGCGTTGTACAGGGGAGCACTGAAGCTTTCTTT; v_call: TRBV29-1; clone_size: .; j_call: TRBJ1-1; d_call: TRBD1
cdr3_aa: CASSDSGTGPYGYTF; cdr3_nt: TGTGCCAGCAGTGACTCCGGGACAGGGCCTTATGGCTACACCTTC; v_call: TRBV6-4; clone_size: .; j_call: TRBJ1-2; d_call: TRBD1
cdr3_aa: CASSQGQGNSPLHF; cdr3_nt: TGTGCCAGCAGCCAGGGACAGGGGAATTCACCCCTCCACTTT; v_call: TRBV7-3; clone_size: .; j_call: TRBJ1-6; d_call: TRBD1
cdr3_aa: CASSPLGATNEKLFF; cdr3_nt: TGTGCCAGCTCACCCCTCGGCGCAACTAATGAAAAACTGTTTTTT; v_call: TRBV18; clone_size: .; j_call: TRBJ1-4; d_call: .
cdr3_aa: CASSGWRYQETQYF; cdr3_nt: TGTGCCAGCAGCGGTTGGAGGTACCAAGAGACCCAGTACTTC; v_call: TRBV11-2; clone_size: .; j_call: TRBJ2-5; d_call: .
cdr3_aa: CAISRGFTEAFF; cdr3_nt: TGTGCCATCAGTCGGGGGTTCACTGAAGCTTTCTTT; v_call: TRBV10-3; clone_size: .; j_call: TRBJ1-1; d_call: .
cdr3_aa: CASSEQGVTEAFF; cdr3_nt: TGTGCCAGCAGCGAACAGGGGGTGACTGAAGCTTTCTTT; v_call: TRBV9; clone_size: .; j_call: TRBJ1-1; d_call: TRBD1
cdr3_aa: CASRGRQGTSAGELFF; cdr3_nt: TGTGCCAGCAGAGGGCGACAGGGTACTTCGGCCGGGGAGCTGTTTTTT; v_call: TRBV7-2; clone_size: .; j_call: TRBJ2-2; d_call: TRBD1
cdr3_aa: CASSLVRDPYNEQFF; cdr3_nt: TGCGCCAGCAGCTTGGTTAGAGACCCCTACAATGAGCAGTTCTTC; v_call: TRBV5-1; clone_size: .; j_call: TRBJ2-1; d_call: .
cdr3_aa: CATSDRDTNQPQHF; cdr3_nt: TGTGCCACCAGTGATAGGGACACCAATCAGCCCCAGCATTTT; v_call: TRBV24-1; clone_size: once; j_call: TRBJ1-5; d_call: .
cdr3_aa: CASSTHGGGMTF; cdr3_nt: TGTGCCAGCAGCACCCACGGCGGGGGTATGACCTTC; v_call: TRBV27; clone_size: .; j_call: TRBJ1-2; d_call: .
cdr3_aa: CASRLQTGPSYEQYF; cdr3_nt: TGTGCCAGCAGATTGCAAACCGGGCCTTCCTACGAGCAGTACTTC; v_call: TRBV6-5; clone_size: .; j_call: TRBJ2-7; d_call: .
cdr3_aa: CATFPGEIGNQPQHF; cdr3_nt: TGTGCCACTTTCCCAGGGGAAATTGGCAATCAGCCCCAGCATTTT; v_call: TRBV6-5; clone_size: .; j_call: TRBJ1-5; d_call: .
cdr3_aa: CASRTAGGTDTQYF; cdr3_nt: TGTGCCAGCCGGACGGCAGGGGGCACAGATACGCAGTATTTT; v_call: TRBV2; clone_size: few; j_call: TRBJ2-3; d_call: .
cdr3_aa: CASSEVTGTEAFF; cdr3_nt: TGTGCCAGCAGTGAGGTTACGGGGACTGAAGCTTTCTTT; v_call: TRBV2; clone_size: .; j_call: TRBJ1-1; d_call: .
cdr3_aa: CASSQDHRTSGGRRDTQYF; cdr3_nt: TGTGCCAGCAGCCAAGACCACCGGACTAGCGGGGGGCGAAGAGATACGCAGTATTTT; v_call: TRBV14; clone_size: .; j_call: TRBJ2-3; d_call: TRBD2
cdr3_aa: CASSYWTNEKLFF; cdr3_nt: TGTGCCAGCAGTTACTGGACTAATGAAAAACTGTTTTTT; v_call: TRBV6-5; clone_size: .; j_call: TRBJ1-4; d_call: .
cdr3_aa: CASSFTGTPVGGSYNEQFF; cdr3_nt: TGTGCCAGCAGCTTCACCGGGACCCCCGTAGGGGGAAGCTACAATGAGCAGTTCTTC; v_call: TRBV7-2; clone_size: .; j_call: TRBJ2-1; d_call: .
cdr3_aa: CASSLDRPSTDTQYF; cdr3_nt: TGCGCCAGCAGCTTGGACCGGCCTAGCACAGATACGCAGTATTTT; v_call: TRBV5-1; clone_size: .; j_call: TRBJ2-3; d_call: .
cdr3_aa: CASSNRGLIYNEQFF; cdr3_nt: TGTGCCAGCAGTAACAGGGGGCTTATCTACAATGAGCAGTTCTTC; v_call: TRBV6-5; clone_size: .; j_call: TRBJ2-1; d_call: TRBD1
cdr3_aa: CASSWGAPPGTDTQYF; cdr3_nt: TGTGCCAGCAGTTGGGGGGCTCCCCCCGGCACAGATACGCAGTATTTT; v_call: TRBV6-2/TRBV6-3; clone_size: .; j_call: TRBJ2-3; d_call: .
cdr3_aa: CASSLLAGDPYEQYF; cdr3_nt: TGTGCCAGCAGCTTACTGGCGGGAGACCCCTACGAGCAGTACTTC; v_call: TRBV7-8; clone_size: .; j_call: TRBJ2-7; d_call: TRBD2
cdr3_aa: CASSLALTRGYGYTF; cdr3_nt: TGTGCCAGCAGCTTGGCGCTCACTAGGGGCTATGGCTACACCTTC; v_call: TRBV5-4; clone_size: .; j_call: TRBJ1-2; d_call: .
cdr3_aa: CASSYGTTYEQYF; cdr3_nt: TGTGCCAGCAGTTACGGGACTACCTACGAGCAGTACTTC; v_call: TRBV6-2/TRBV6-3; clone_size: .; j_call: TRBJ2-7; d_call: TRBD2
cdr3_aa: CASSHTSGSKYEQYF; cdr3_nt: TGTGCCAGCAGTCATACTAGCGGGAGTAAGTACGAGCAGTACTTC; v_call: TRBV7-9; clone_size: .; j_call: TRBJ2-7; d_call: TRBD2